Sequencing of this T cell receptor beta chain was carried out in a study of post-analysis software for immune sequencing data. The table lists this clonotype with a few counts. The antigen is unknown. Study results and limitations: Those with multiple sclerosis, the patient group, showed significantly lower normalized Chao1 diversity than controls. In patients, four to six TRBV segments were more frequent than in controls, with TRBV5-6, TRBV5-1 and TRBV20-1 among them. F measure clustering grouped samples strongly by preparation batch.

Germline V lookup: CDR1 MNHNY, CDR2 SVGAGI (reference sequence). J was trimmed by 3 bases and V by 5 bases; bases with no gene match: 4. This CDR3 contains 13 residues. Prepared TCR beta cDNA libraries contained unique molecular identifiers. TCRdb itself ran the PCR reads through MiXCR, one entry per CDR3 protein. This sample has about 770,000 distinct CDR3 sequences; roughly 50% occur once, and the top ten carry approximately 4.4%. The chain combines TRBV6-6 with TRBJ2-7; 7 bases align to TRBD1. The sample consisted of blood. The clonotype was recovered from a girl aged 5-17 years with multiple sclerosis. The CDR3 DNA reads TGTGCCAGCAGTACAGGGGTCCGCTACGAGCAGTACTTC. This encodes CASSTGVRYEQYF.